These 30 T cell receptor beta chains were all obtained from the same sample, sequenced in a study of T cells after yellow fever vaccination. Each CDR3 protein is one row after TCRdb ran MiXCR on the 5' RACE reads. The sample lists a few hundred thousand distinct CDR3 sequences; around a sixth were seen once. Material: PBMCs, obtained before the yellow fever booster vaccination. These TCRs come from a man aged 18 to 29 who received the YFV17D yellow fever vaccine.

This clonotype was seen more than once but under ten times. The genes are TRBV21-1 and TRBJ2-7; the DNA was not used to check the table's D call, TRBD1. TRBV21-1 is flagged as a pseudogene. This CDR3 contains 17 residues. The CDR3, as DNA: TGTGCCAGCAGCAAAAAAGGTCCGGGACAGGACCCCTACGAGCAGTACTTC. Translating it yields CASSKKGPGQDPYEQYF.

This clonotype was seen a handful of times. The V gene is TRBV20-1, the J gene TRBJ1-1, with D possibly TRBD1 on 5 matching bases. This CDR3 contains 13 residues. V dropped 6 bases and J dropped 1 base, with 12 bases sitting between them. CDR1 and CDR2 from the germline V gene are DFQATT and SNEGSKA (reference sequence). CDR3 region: CSACPDRNTEAFF. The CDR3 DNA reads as TGCAGTGCATGCCCCGACAGGAACACTGAAGCTTTCTTT.

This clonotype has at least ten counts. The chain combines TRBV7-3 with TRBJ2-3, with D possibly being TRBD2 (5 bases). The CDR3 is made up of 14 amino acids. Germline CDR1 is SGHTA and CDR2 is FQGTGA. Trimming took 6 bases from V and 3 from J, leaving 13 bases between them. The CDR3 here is CASSLASGTDTQYF. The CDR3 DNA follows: TGTGCCAGCAGTCTAGCTTCAGGAACAGATACGCAGTATTTT.

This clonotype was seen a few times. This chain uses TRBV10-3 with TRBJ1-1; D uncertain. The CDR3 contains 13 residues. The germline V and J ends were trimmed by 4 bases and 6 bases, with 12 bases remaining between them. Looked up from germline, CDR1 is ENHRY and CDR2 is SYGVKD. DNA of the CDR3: TGTGCCATCAGTGGGAATGAAGGGTCTGAAGCTTTCTTT. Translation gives CAISGNEGSEAFF.

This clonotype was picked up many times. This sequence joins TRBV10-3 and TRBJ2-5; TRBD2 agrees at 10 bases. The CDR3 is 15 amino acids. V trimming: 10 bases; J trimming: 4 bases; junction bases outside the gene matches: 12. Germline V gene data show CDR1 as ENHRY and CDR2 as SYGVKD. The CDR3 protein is CATGVGAGGPETQYF. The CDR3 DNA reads TGTGCCACCGGCGTGGGAGCGGGGGGGCCAGAGACCCAGTACTTC.

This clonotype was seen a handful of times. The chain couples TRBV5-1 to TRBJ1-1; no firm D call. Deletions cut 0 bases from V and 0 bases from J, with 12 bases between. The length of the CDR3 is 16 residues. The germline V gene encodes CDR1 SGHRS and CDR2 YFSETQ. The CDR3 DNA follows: TGCGCCAGCAGCTTGGATATTACGGGGATGAACACTGAAGCTTTCTTT. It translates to CASSLDITGMNTEAFF.

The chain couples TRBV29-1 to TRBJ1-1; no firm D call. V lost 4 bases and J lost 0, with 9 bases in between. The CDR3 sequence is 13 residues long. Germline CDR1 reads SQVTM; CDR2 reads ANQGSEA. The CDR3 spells CSVVGNLNTEAFF. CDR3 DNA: TGCAGCGTTGTTGGGAACCTGAACACTGAAGCTTTCTTT.

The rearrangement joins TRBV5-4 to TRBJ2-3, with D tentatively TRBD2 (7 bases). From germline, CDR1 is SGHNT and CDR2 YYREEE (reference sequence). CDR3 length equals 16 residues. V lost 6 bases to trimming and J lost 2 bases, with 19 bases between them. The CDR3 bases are TGTGCCAGCACCCCTATAGGGGGGGGGATCACAGATACGCAGTATTTT. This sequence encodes CASTPIGGGITDTQYF.

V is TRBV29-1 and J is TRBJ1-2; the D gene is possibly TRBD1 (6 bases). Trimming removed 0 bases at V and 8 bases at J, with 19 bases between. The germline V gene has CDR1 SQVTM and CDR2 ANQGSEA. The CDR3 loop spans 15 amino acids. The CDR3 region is CSVEDLVGGRGGYTF. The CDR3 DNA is TGCAGCGTTGAAGATCTAGTGGGGGGGCGTGGAGGCTACACCTTC.

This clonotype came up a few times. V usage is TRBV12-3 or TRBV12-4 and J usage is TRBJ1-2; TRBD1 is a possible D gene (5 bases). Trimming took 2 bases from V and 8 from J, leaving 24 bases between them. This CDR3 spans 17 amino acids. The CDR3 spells CASSLRPVGRGSKGYTF. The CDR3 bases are TGTGCCAGCAGTTTACGCCCCGTAGGTAGGGGAAGTAAAGGCTACACCTTC.

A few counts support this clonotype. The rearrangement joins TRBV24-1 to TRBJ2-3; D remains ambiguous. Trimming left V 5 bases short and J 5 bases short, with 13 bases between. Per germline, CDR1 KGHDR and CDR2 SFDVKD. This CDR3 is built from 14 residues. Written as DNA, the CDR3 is TGTGCCACCAGTGGGCGGATTCAAGAAGATACGCAGTATTTT. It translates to CATSGRIQEDTQYF.

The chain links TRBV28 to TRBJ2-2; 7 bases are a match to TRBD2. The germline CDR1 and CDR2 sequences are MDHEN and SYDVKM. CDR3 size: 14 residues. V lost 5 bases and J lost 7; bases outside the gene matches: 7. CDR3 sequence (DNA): TGTGCCAGCAGTCACGGACGGGAGGTCGGGGAGCTGTTTTTT. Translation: CASSHGREVGELFF. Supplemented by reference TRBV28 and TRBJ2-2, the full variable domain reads DVKVTQSSRYLVKRTGEKVFLECVQDMDHENMFWYRQDPGLGLRLIYFSYDVKMKEKGDIPEGYSVSREKKERFSLILESASTNQTSMYLCASSHGREVGELFFGEGSRLTVL.

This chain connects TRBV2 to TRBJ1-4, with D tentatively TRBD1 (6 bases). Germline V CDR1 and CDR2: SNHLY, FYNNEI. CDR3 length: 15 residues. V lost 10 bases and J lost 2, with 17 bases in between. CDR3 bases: TGTGCCACGGAGGGGGGCAGGTACACTAATGAAAAACTGTTTTTT. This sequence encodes CATEGGRYTNEKLFF. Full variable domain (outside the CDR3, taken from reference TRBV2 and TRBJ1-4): EPEVTQTPSHQVTQMGQEVILRCVPISNHLYFYWYRQILGQKVEFLVSFYNNEISEKSEIFDDQFSVERPDGSNFTLKIRSTKLEDSAMYFCATEGGRYTNEKLFFGSGTQLSVL.

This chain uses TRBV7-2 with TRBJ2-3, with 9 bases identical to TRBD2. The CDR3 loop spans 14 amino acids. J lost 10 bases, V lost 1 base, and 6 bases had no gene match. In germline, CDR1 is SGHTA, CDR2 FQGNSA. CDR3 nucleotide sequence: TGTGCCAGCAGCTTAGGGATGCGGGGGGGCCCGCAGTATTTT. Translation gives CASSLGMRGGPQYF.

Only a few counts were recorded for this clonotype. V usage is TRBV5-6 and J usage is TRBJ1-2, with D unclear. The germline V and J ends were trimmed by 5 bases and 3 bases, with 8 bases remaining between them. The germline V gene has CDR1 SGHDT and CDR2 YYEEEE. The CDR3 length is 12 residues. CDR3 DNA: TGTGCCAGCAGTGGAGGATACTATGGCTACACCTTC. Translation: CASSGGYYGYTF.

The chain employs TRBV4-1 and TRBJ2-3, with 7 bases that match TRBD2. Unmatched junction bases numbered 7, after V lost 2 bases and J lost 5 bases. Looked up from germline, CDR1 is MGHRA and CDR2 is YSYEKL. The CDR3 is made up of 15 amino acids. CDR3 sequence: CASSQRAGIQDTQYF. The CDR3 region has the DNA TGCGCCAGCAGCCAAAGAGCGGGGATTCAAGATACGCAGTATTTT.

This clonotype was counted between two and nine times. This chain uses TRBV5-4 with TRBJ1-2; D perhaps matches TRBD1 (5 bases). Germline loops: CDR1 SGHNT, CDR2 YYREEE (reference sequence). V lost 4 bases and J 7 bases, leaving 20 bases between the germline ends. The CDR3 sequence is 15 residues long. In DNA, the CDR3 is TGTGCCAGCAGCGAGAGCCTAGGGACGACGGGTGGCTACACCTTC. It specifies CASSESLGTTGGYTF.

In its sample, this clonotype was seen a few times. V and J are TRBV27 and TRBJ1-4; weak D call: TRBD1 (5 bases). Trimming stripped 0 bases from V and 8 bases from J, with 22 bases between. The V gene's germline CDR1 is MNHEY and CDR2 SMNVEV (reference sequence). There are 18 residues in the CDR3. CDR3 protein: CASSLSRASYGAREKLFF. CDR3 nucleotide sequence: TGTGCCAGCAGTTTATCGCGGGCGTCGTATGGGGCTAGGGAAAAACTGTTTTTT. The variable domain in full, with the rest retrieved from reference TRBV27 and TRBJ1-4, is EAQVTQNPRYLITVTGKKLTVTCSQNMNHEYMSWYRQDPGLGLRQIYYSMNVEVTDKGDVPEGYKVSRKEKRNFPLILESPSPNQTSLYFCASSLSRASYGAREKLFFGSGTQLSVL.

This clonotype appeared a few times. The CDR3 protein is CASSLIGIEQYF. The CDR3, as DNA: TGTGCCAGCAGCTTAATCGGGATAGAGCAGTACTTC. J is TRBJ2-7 and V is TRBV7-2; D is possibly TRBD2 (5 bases). V gave up 2 bases and J gave up 7 bases, with 9 bases separating them. CDR3 size: 12 residues. Germline values: CDR1 SGHTA, CDR2 FQGNSA. Drawing the rest from reference TRBV7-2 and TRBJ2-7, the complete variable domain is GAGVSQSPSNKVTEKGKDVELRCDPISGHTALYWYRQSLGQGLEFLIYFQGNSAPDKSGLPSDRFSAERTGGSVSTLTIQRTQQEDSAVYLCASSLIGIEQYFGPGTRLTVT.

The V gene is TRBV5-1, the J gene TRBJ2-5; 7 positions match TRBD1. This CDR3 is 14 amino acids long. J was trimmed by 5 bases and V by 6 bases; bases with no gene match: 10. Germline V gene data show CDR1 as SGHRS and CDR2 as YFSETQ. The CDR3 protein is CASTPPGGKETQYF. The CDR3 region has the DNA TGCGCCAGCACTCCTCCAGGGGGTAAGGAGACCCAGTACTTC. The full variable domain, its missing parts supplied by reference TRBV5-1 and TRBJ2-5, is KAGVTQTPRYLIKTRGQQVTLSCSPISGHRSVSWYQQTPGQGLQFLFEYFSETQRNKGNFPGRFSGRQFSNSRSEMNVSTLELGDSALYLCASTPPGGKETQYFGPGTRLLVL.

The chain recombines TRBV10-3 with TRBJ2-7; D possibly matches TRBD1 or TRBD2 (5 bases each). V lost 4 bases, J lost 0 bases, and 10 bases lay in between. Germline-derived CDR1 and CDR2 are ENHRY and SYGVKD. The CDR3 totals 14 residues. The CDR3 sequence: CAISAGTGSYEQYV. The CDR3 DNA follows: TGTGCCATCAGTGCCGGGACCGGCTCCTACGAGCAGTACGTC.

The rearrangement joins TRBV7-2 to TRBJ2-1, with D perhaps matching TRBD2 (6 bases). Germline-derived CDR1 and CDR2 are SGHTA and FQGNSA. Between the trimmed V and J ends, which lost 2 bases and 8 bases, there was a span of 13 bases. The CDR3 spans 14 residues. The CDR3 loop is CASSLSRGTHEQFF. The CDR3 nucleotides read TGTGCCAGCAGCTTATCCCGGGGGACCCATGAGCAGTTCTTC.

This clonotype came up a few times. CDR3 loop: CASSSDPGQPETVTEAFF. The CDR3 bases are TGTGCCAGCAGTTCCGACCCGGGACAGCCCGAAACGGTAACTGAAGCTTTCTTT. The chain links TRBV27 to TRBJ1-1; TRBD1 matches 7 bases. The CDR3 extends over 18 amino acids. Germline CDR1 MNHEY, CDR2 SMNVEV (reference sequence). Unmatched junction bases numbered 19, after V lost 4 bases and J lost 5 bases.

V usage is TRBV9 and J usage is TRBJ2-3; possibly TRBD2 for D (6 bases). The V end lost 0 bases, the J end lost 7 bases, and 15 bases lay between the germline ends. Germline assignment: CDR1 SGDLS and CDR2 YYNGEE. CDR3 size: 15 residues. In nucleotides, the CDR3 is TGTGCCAGCAGCGTAGCGGGGGACCCCCGATATACGCAGTATTTT. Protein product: CASSVAGDPRYTQYF.

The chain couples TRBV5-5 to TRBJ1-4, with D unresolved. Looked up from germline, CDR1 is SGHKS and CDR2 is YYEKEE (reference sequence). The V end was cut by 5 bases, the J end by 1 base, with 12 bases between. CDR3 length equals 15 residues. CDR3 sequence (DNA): TGTGCCAGCAGTCTTAATGTGGGAACTAATGAAAAACTGTTTTTT. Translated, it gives CASSLNVGTNEKLFF.

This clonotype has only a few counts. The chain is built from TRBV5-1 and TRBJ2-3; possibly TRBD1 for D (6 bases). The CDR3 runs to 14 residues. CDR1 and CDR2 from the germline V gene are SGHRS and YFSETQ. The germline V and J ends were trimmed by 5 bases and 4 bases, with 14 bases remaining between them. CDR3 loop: CASRYTRQADTQYF. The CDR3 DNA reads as TGCGCCAGCAGGTATACTCGACAGGCAGATACGCAGTATTTT.

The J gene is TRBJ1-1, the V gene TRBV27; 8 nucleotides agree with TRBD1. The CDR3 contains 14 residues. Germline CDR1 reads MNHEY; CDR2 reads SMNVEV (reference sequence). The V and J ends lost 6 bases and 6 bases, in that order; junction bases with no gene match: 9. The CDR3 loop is CASSPQGAMAEAFF. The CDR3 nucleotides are TGTGCCAGCAGCCCCCAGGGGGCGATGGCTGAAGCTTTCTTT.

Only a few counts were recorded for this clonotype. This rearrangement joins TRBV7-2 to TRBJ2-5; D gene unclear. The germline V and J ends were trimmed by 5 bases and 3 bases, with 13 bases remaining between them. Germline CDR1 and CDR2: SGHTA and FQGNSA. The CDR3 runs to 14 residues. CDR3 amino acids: CASSAAAAKETQYF. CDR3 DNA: TGTGCCAGCAGCGCCGCGGCTGCCAAAGAGACCCAGTACTTC.

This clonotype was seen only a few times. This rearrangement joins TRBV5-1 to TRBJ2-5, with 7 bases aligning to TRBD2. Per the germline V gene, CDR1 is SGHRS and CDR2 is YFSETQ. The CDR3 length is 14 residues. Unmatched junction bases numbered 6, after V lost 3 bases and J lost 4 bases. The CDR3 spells CASSSGLRAETQYF. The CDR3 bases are TGCGCCAGCAGCTCGGGACTACGGGCAGAGACCCAGTACTTC.

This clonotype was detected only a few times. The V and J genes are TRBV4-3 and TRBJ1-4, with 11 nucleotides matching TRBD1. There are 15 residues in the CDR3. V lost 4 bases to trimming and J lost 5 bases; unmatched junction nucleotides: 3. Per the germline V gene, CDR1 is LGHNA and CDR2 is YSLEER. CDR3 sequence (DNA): TGCGCCAGCAGCCCGGGACAGGGGGGAAATGAAAAACTGTTTTTT. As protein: CASSPGQGGNEKLFF.